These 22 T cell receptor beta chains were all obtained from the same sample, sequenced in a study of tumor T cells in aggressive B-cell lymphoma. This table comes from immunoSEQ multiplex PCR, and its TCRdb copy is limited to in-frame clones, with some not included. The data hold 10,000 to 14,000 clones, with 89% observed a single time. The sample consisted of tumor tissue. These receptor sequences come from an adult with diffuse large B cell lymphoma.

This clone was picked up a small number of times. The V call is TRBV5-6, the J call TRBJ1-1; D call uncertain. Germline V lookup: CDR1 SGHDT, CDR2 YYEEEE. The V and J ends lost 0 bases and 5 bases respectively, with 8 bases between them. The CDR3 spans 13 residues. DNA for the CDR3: TGTGCCAGCAGCTTGGAGCGGTGGACTGAAGCTTTCTTT. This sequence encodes CASSLERWTEAFF.

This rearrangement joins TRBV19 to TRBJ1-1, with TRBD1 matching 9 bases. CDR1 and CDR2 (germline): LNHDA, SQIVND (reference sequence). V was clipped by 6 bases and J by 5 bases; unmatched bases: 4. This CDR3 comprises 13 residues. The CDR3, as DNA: TGTGCCAGTAGGGACAGGGGATTAACTGAAGCTTTCTTT. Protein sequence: CASRDRGLTEAFF.

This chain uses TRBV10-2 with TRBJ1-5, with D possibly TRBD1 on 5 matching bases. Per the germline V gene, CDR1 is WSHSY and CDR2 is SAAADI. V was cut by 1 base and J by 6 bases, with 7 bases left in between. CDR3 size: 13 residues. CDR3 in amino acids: CASSELGAQPQHF. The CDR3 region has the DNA TGCGCCAGCAGTGAGTTAGGGGCTCAGCCCCAGCATTTT.

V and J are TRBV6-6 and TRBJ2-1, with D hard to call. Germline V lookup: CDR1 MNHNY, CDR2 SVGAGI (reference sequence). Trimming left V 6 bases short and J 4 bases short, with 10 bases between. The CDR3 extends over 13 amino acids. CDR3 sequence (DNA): TGTGCCAGCAGACCCGACTCGTACAATGAGCAGTTCTTC. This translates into CASRPDSYNEQFF.

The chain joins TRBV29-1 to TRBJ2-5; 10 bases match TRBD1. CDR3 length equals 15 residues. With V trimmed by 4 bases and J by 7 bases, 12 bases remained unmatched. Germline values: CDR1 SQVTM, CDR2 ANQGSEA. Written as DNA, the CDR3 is TGCAGCGTTGTACTGACAGGGGGCCCGGGGGGGACCCAGTACTTC. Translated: CSVVLTGGPGGTQYF.

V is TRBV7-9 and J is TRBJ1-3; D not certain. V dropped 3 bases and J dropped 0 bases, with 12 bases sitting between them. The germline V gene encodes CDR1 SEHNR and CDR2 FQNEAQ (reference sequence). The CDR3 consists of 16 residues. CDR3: CASSFTRRSSGNTIYF. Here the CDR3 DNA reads TGTGCCAGCAGCTTCACACGGAGAAGCTCTGGAAACACCATATATTTT.

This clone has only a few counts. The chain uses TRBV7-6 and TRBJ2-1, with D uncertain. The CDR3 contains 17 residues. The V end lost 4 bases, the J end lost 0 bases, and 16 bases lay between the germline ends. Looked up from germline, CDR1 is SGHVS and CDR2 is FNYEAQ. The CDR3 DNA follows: TGTGCCAGCAGCTCTCTCATGCCCCCGAGCTCCTACAATGAGCAGTTCTTC. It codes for CASSSLMPPSSYNEQFF.

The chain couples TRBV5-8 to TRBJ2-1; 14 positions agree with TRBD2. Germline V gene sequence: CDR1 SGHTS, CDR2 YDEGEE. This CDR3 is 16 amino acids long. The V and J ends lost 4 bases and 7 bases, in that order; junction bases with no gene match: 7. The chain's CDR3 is CASSPGLAGDLNEQFF. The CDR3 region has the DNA TGTGCCAGCAGCCCGGGACTAGCGGGAGATTTAAATGAGCAGTTCTTC.

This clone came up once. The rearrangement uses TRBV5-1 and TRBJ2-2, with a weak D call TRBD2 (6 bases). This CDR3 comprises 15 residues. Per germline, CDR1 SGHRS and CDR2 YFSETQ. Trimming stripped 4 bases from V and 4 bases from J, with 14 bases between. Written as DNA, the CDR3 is TGCGCCAGCAGCCCAAGGGACGGGGGCACCGGGGAGCTGTTTTTT. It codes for CASSPRDGGTGELFF.

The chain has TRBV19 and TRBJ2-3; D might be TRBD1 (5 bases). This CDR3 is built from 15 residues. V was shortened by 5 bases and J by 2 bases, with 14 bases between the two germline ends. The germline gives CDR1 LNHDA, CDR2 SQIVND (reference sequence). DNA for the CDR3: TGTGCCAGTAGTCCCCCCGCAGGGCACACAGATACGCAGTATTTT. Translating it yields CASSPPAGHTDTQYF.

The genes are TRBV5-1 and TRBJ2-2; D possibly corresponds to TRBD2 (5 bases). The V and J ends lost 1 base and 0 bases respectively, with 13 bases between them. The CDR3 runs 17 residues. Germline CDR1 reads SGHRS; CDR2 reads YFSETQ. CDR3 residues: CASSLFEIATNTGELFF. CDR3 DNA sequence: TGCGCCAGCAGCTTGTTTGAGATAGCGACGAACACCGGGGAGCTGTTTTTT.

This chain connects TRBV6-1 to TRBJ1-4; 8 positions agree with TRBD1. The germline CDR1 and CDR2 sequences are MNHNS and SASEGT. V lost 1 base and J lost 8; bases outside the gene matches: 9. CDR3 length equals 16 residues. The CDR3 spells CASSEVRTGTGEKLFF. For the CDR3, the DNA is TGTGCCAGCAGTGAAGTCAGGACAGGGACCGGGGAAAAACTGTTTTTT.

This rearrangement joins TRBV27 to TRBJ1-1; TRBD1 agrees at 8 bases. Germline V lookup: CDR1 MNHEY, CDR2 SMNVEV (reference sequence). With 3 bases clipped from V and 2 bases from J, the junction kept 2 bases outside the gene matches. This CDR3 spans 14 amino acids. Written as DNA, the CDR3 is TGTGCCAGCAGTTTCAGGGGGCTTAACACTGAAGCTTTCTTT. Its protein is CASSFRGLNTEAFF.

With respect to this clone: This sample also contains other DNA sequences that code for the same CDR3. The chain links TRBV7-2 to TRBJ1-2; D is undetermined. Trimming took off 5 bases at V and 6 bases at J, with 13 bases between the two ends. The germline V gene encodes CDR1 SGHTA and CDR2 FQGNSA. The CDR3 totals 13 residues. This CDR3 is CASSPPVQDGYTF. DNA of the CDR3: TGTGCCAGCAGCCCCCCGGTTCAGGATGGCTACACCTTC.

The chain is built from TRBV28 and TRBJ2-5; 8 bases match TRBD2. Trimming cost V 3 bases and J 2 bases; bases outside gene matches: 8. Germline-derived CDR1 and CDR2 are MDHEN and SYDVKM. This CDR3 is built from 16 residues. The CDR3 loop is CASSLDRGGVQETQYF. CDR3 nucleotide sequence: TGTGCCAGCAGTTTGGACCGGGGGGGGGTTCAAGAGACCCAGTACTTC.

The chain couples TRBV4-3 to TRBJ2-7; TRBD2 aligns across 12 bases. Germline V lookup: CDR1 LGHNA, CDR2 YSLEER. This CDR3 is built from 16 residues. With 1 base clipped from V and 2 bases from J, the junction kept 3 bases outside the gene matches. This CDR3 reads CASSQGTSGVTYEQYF. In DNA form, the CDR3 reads TGCGCCAGCAGCCAAGGGACTAGCGGGGTAACCTACGAGCAGTACTTC.

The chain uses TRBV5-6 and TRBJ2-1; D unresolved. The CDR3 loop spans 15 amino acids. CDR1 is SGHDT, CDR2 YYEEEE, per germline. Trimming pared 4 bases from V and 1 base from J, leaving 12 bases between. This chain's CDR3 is CASSQTSFSYNEQFF. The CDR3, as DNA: TGTGCCAGCAGCCAGACATCTTTTTCCTACAATGAGCAGTTCTTC.

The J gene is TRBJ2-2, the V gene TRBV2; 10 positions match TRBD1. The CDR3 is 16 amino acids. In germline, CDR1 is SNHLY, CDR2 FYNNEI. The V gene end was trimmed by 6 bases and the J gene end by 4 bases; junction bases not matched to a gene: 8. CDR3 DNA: TGTGCCAGCAGCCTGAGGACAGGGGGGATCACCGGGGAGCTGTTTTTT. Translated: CASSLRTGGITGELFF.

The CDR3 coding sequence is TGTGCCAGCAGCCTACACAGGGACACTGAAGCTTTCTTT. This gives the protein CASSLHRDTEAFF. V and J are TRBV7-7 and TRBJ1-1, with D perhaps matching TRBD1 (6 bases). The V gene's germline CDR1 is SSHAT and CDR2 FNYEAQ (reference sequence). Trimming cost V 5 bases and J 3 bases, with 10 bases left between them. The length of the CDR3 is 13 residues.

CDR3 nucleotides: TGTGCCAGCAGTCGGGACAATTGGGGGGAGACCCAGTACTTC. Encoded protein: CASSRDNWGETQYF. The V gene is TRBV2, the J gene TRBJ2-5, with TRBD1 as a possible D gene (6 bases). V lost 5 bases and J lost 5, with 15 bases in between. Germline V CDR1 and CDR2: SNHLY, FYNNEI. The CDR3 covers 14 residues.

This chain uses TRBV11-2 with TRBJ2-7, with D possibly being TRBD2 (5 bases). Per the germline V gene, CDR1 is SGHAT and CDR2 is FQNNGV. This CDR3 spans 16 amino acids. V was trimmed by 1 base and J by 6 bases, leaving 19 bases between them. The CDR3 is CASSLVPLVPSGEQYF. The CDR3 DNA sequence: TGTGCCAGCAGCTTAGTACCCCTAGTCCCCAGCGGCGAGCAGTACTTC.

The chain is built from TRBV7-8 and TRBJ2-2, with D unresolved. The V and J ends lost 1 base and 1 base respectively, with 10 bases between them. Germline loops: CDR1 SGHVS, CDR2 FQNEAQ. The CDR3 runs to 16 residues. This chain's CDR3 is CASSLDPRRNTGELFF. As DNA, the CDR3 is TGTGCCAGCAGCTTAGACCCCCGCAGGAACACCGGGGAGCTGTTTTTT.